The 21 T cell receptor beta chains reported below all come from one sample, sequenced in a study of blood T cell repertoires in COVID-19. Measured with immunoSEQ multiplex PCR; TCRdb has only the in-frame clones, and not every one. The sample has around 190,000 clones; 76% are singletons. The sequencing sample was made of peripheral blood. These receptors were obtained from a woman in her forties or fifties with active or convalescent COVID-19.

The rearrangement joins TRBV6-5 to TRBJ2-7, with 7 bases fitting TRBD1. The CDR3 extends over 16 amino acids. The junction had 9 bases not matched to a gene; V was cut back by 0 bases and J by 4 bases. The germline gives CDR1 MNHEY, CDR2 SVGAGI. CDR3 in DNA: TGTGCCAGCAGTTACTCGTCCCCTAGGACAGGATACGAGCAGTACTTC. Encoded protein: CASSYSSPRTGYEQYF.

This clone was counted many times. The chain employs TRBV28 and TRBJ1-6; 7 positions agree with TRBD1. The CDR3 loop spans 15 amino acids. The V segment lost 5 bases and the J segment 8 bases; nucleotides outside the gene matches: 9. Germline V CDR1 and CDR2: MDHEN, SYDVKM. CDR3 in DNA: TGTGCCAGCAGTACTCCGGACAGGTTGGATTCACCCCTCCACTTT. Residues: CASSTPDRLDSPLHF.

The chain carries TRBV6-5 and TRBJ2-1; possible D gene TRBD2, 6 bases. Germline V lookup: CDR1 MNHEY, CDR2 SVGAGI. Trimming stripped 6 bases from V and 12 bases from J, with 21 bases between. The CDR3 length is 14 residues. DNA for the CDR3: TGTGCCAGCAGCGATCCTAGCGCGGGGCGGGGGCAGTTCTTC. It yields the protein CASSDPSAGRGQFF.

This chain joins TRBV19 and TRBJ1-2; D is uncertain. The CDR3 has 13 residues. V was shortened by 6 bases and J by 5 bases, with 13 bases between the two germline ends. The germline V gene has CDR1 LNHDA and CDR2 SQIVND (reference sequence). CDR3 sequence (DNA): TGTGCCAGTAGACGAGCCGCCGAGTATGGCTACACCTTC. Translating gives CASRRAAEYGYTF.

J is TRBJ2-5 and V is TRBV7-2, with D tentatively TRBD2 (5 bases). V lost 3 bases and J lost 4, with 9 bases in between. Germline loops: CDR1 SGHTA, CDR2 FQGNSA. The CDR3 runs to 13 residues. In nucleotides, the CDR3 is TGTGCCAGCAGCTTGCGGGCCAGAGAGACCCAGTACTTC. The encoded protein is CASSLRARETQYF.

The gene calls are TRBV28 and TRBJ1-1; no clear D. Germline V lookup: CDR1 MDHEN, CDR2 SYDVKM. The CDR3 sequence is 15 residues long. The V end lost 6 bases, the J end lost 1 base, and 15 bases lay between the germline ends. The CDR3 nucleotides are TGTGCCAGCAGCTCAGGCGGACGGGGGAACACTGAAGCTTTCTTT. Amino acids: CASSSGGRGNTEAFF.

V is TRBV19 and J is TRBJ2-7; TRBD1 might be the D (6 bases). V was pared by 11 bases and J by 1 base, with 12 bases between. The CDR3 extends over 12 amino acids. The germline V gene encodes CDR1 LNHDA and CDR2 SQIVND (reference sequence). The DNA for the CDR3 is TGTGCCGCAGGGGACACTTCCTACGAGCAGTACTTC. Residues: CAAGDTSYEQYF.

V usage is TRBV6-5 and J usage is TRBJ1-4; 7 nucleotides match TRBD1. Germline CDR1 MNHEY, CDR2 SVGAGI. The J segment lost 8 bases and the V segment lost 6 bases, leaving 12 bases of the junction unmatched. This CDR3 is built from 15 residues. This chain's CDR3 is CASSFIDRDDEKLFF. For the CDR3, the DNA is TGTGCCAGCAGCTTTATAGACAGGGATGACGAAAAACTGTTTTTT.

The V and J genes are TRBV18 and TRBJ1-1; unclear D gene. This CDR3 spans 15 amino acids. Germline CDR1 and CDR2: KGHSH and LQKENI. The V end was cut by 1 base, the J end by 1 base, with 10 bases between. CDR3 DNA sequence: TGTGCCAGCTCACCACGATCGGAGGGGAACACTGAAGCTTTCTTT. Amino acids: CASSPRSEGNTEAFF.

This clone was recorded only once. V is TRBV18 and J is TRBJ1-2, with TRBD1 matching over 7 bases. V lost 6 bases to trimming and J lost 5 bases; unmatched junction nucleotides: 15. Germline CDR1 reads KGHSH; CDR2 reads LQKENI. The CDR3 has 16 amino acids. In nucleotides, the CDR3 is TGTGCCAGCTCTCAAAATTCCGGAGAGGGGGCGTATGGCTACACCTTC. Residues: CASSQNSGEGAYGYTF.

The chain combines TRBV29-1 with TRBJ2-7; D uncertain. The CDR3 contains 11 residues. Trimming took off 4 bases at V and 1 base at J, with 5 bases between the two ends. Germline values: CDR1 SQVTM, CDR2 ANQGSEA. In DNA, the CDR3 is TGCAGCGTTGCTACTTCCTACGAGCAGTACTTC. Translated: CSVATSYEQYF.

The chain uses TRBV19 and TRBJ2-1; 13 bases align to TRBD2. CDR1 and CDR2 from the germline V gene are LNHDA and SQIVND (reference sequence). V shed 6 bases and J 9 bases; nucleotides not matched to a gene: 8. The CDR3 runs to 15 residues. CDR3 protein: CASRMGLAGIGEQFF. DNA of the CDR3: TGTGCCAGTAGGATGGGACTAGCGGGAATAGGTGAGCAGTTCTTC.

The chain is built from TRBV6-5 and TRBJ2-7; D may be TRBD2 (6 bases). CDR3 size: 13 residues. CDR1 is MNHEY, CDR2 SVGAGI, per germline. V was pared by 2 bases and J by 2 bases, with 7 bases between. CDR3 protein: CASSYGLTYEQYF. CDR3 nucleotide sequence: TGTGCCAGCAGTTACGGACTAACCTACGAGCAGTACTTC.

The V gene is TRBV18, the J gene TRBJ1-4, with 7 bases identical to TRBD1. Germline CDR1 KGHSH, CDR2 LQKENI. This CDR3 spans 14 amino acids. V shed 4 bases, J shed 2 bases, and the junction held 1 base outside the gene matches. The DNA of the CDR3 is TGTGCCAGCTCACTACAGGGGACTAATGAAAAACTGTTTTTT. Protein sequence: CASSLQGTNEKLFF. The entire variable domain, with the rest obtained from reference TRBV18 and TRBJ1-4, is as follows: NAGVMQNPRHLVRRRGQEARLRCSPMKGHSHVYWYRQLPEEGLKFMVYLQKENIIDESGMPKERFSAEFPKEGPSILRIQQVVRGDSAAYFCASSLQGTNEKLFFGSGTQLSVL.

This clone has just one count. This chain joins TRBV7-8 and TRBJ1-2, with D maybe TRBD1 (6 bases). Trimming took off 1 base at V and 2 bases at J, with 8 bases between the two ends. The CDR3 runs 14 residues. Germline V gene data show CDR1 as SGHVS and CDR2 as FQNEAQ. The CDR3 loop is CASSLVQGNYGYTF. CDR3 bases: TGTGCCAGCAGCTTAGTGCAGGGGAACTATGGCTACACCTTC.

The V gene is TRBV7-2, the J gene TRBJ2-1, with D possibly being TRBD1 (6 bases). This CDR3 contains 12 residues. Germline loops: CDR1 SGHTA, CDR2 FQGNSA. The ends were cut back, 4 bases at V and 13 bases at J, with 14 bases in the middle. The CDR3 DNA reads TGTGCCAGCAGCTCACTCGACAGGCATCAGTTCTTC. Translating it yields CASSSLDRHQFF.

The gene calls are TRBV19 and TRBJ1-1; 9 positions agree with TRBD1. Germline CDR1 is LNHDA and CDR2 is SQIVND (reference sequence). Trimming took 5 bases from V and 3 from J; bases not matched to a gene: 7. The CDR3 length is 15 residues. CDR3 DNA: TGTGCCAGTAGTCTTATGGGACAGGGCGACACTGAAGCTTTCTTT. This codes for CASSLMGQGDTEAFF.

A few counts support this clone. The V call is TRBV7-2, the J call TRBJ2-3; 8 bases match TRBD2. In germline, CDR1 is SGHTA, CDR2 FQGNSA. J gave up 2 bases and V 7 bases, and 5 bases lay outside the gene matches. This CDR3 contains 14 residues. The chain's CDR3 is CASTQRGPTDTQYF. The CDR3, as DNA: TGTGCCAGCACCCAGCGGGGGCCCACAGATACGCAGTATTTT.

V is TRBV7-2 and J is TRBJ1-2; 8 bases agree with TRBD1. Unmatched junction bases numbered 7, after V lost 5 bases and J lost 2 bases. Looked up from germline, CDR1 is SGHTA and CDR2 is FQGNSA. The CDR3 totals 15 residues. The CDR3 spells CASSVGQGSNYGYTF. The CDR3 DNA is TGTGCCAGCAGCGTCGGACAGGGTTCCAACTATGGCTACACCTTC. The complete variable domain, with remaining parts taken from reference TRBV7-2 and TRBJ1-2, reads GAGVSQSPSNKVTEKGKDVELRCDPISGHTALYWYRQSLGQGLEFLIYFQGNSAPDKSGLPSDRFSAERTGGSVSTLTIQRTQQEDSAVYLCASSVGQGSNYGYTFGSGTRLTVV.

J is TRBJ2-7 and V is TRBV15; 7 bases align to TRBD2. V was pared by 1 base and J by 0 bases, with 9 bases of the junction left unmatched. CDR1 and CDR2 from the germline V gene are LNHNV and YYDKDF (reference sequence). This CDR3 spans 17 amino acids. In DNA, the CDR3 is TGTGCCACCAGCAGAGCTGTGACTAGGGACTACTCCTACGAGCAGTACTTC. Protein sequence: CATSRAVTRDYSYEQYF.

The chain uses TRBV2 and TRBJ1-2, with 7 nucleotides matching TRBD1. This CDR3 is built from 16 residues. The V and J ends lost 3 bases and 6 bases, in that order; junction bases with no gene match: 13. The germline V gene encodes CDR1 SNHLY and CDR2 FYNNEI. The CDR3 loop is CASSDGDVRGEHGYTF. The CDR3, as DNA: TGTGCCAGCAGTGATGGTGACGTCAGGGGGGAACATGGCTACACCTTC.